Listed here are 5 T cell receptor beta chains from one sample, sequenced in a study of OX40 agonist ivuxolimab in advanced cancers. Profiling relied on immunoSEQ multiplex PCR, and the TCRdb table lists in-frame clones only, not all of them. The sample comprises 82,000 or so clones, about 94% of which are singletons, and around 1.1% rests with the top ten. The specimen was CD4+ or CD8+ T cells sorted from blood, collected in a trial of the OX40 agonist ivuxolimab. The source is an adult with an advanced solid tumor such as melanoma, head and neck, liver or kidney cancer.

This rearrangement joins TRBV18 to TRBJ1-5; D remains unclear. V was pared by 2 bases and J by 3 bases, with 14 bases between. The CDR3 totals 16 residues. Per germline, CDR1 KGHSH and CDR2 LQKENI. The CDR3 DNA sequence: TGTGCCAGCTCACCAACACGGCGAAACATCAATCAGCCCCAGCATTTT. Translating gives CASSPTRRNINQPQHF.

The chain recombines TRBV11-3 with TRBJ2-1, with 8 bases identical to TRBD2. The CDR3 runs to 16 residues. CDR1 is SGHNT and CDR2 is YENEEA in the germline V gene. Trimming took 4 bases from V and 6 from J; bases not matched to a gene: 11. The CDR3 DNA sequence: TGTGCCAGCAGCTCCTTCGGACTAGCCGAGGGCAATGAGCAGTTCTTC. Translating gives CASSSFGLAEGNEQFF.

The chain carries TRBV19 and TRBJ2-7, with D uncertain. This CDR3 has 14 amino acids. CDR1 and CDR2 (germline): LNHDA, SQIVND (reference sequence). Trimming took 4 bases from V and 2 from J, leaving 12 bases between them. The DNA of the CDR3 is TGTGCCAGTAGTAGCGACCCGTCTACCTACGAGCAGTACTTC. Amino acid sequence: CASSSDPSTYEQYF.

The chain is built from TRBV11-2 and TRBJ2-5, with 11 bases aligning to TRBD2. CDR1 is SGHAT and CDR2 is FQNNGV in the germline V gene. There are 19 residues in the CDR3. With 5 bases clipped from V and 1 base from J, the junction kept 15 bases outside the gene matches. DNA of the CDR3: TGTGCCAGCAGCCCCACCCACGGGGCCGGGACTAGCGGCCAAGAGACCCAGTACTTC. Its protein product is CASSPTHGAGTSGQETQYF. Complete variable domain (other parts from reference TRBV11-2 and TRBJ2-5): EAGVAQSPRYKIIEKRQSVAFWCNPISGHATLYWYQQILGQGPKLLIQFQNNGVVDDSQLPKDRFSAERLKGVDSTLKIQPAKLEDSAVYLCASSPTHGAGTSGQETQYFGPGTRLLVL.

The chain is built from TRBV9 and TRBJ2-2, with D possibly TRBD2 on 6 matching bases. Trimming removed 3 bases from V and 2 bases from J, with 14 bases in between. The V gene's germline CDR1 is SGDLS and CDR2 YYNGEE. The CDR3 has 16 residues. For the CDR3, the DNA is TGTGCCAGCAGCGAGGGGACTCGACCTAACACCGGGGAGCTGTTTTTT. It yields the protein CASSEGTRPNTGELFF.